Each of the 17 T cell receptor beta chains below was sequenced from the same sample in a study of early T cells in non-severe SARS-CoV-2 infection (dated by TCRdb to 2020 to 2022). The protocol used for the library was 5' RACE. TCRdb records NextSeq 500 as the sequencer. The public reads were run again by TCRdb, first through fastp at Q25 and then through MiXCR, and only productive beta chains were kept. CDR3 protein duplicates are merged, each entry listing the most common genes and DNA. The sample yields around 77,000 distinct CDR3 sequences; about 9.5% were counted once. Clones ranked in the top ten supply 7.6% of the sample. Sequencing used whole blood, obtained at baseline. The source is an adult who was a healthcare worker with PCR-confirmed SARS-CoV-2 infection or an uninfected control (not recorded which).

This sequence joins TRBV2 and TRBJ1-6; possibly TRBD1 for D (5 bases). Trimming stripped 3 bases from V and 7 bases from J, with 10 bases between. The CDR3 is made up of 14 amino acids. CDR1 and CDR2 (germline): SNHLY, FYNNEI. The CDR3 nucleotides are TGTGCCAGCAGTGAGGGACGGAGAAATTCACCCCTCCACTTT. Protein: CASSEGRRNSPLHF. Drawing the rest from reference TRBV2 and TRBJ1-6, the complete variable domain is EPEVTQTPSHQVTQMGQEVILRCVPISNHLYFYWYRQILGQKVEFLVSFYNNEISEKSEIFDDQFSVERPDGSNFTLKIRSTKLEDSAMYFCASSEGRRNSPLHFGNGTRLTVT.

This clonotype was counted between two and nine times. The chain is built from TRBV11-2 and TRBJ1-6; D not resolved. The germline gives CDR1 SGHAT, CDR2 FQNNGV. V was shortened by 3 bases and J by 11 bases, with 11 bases between the two germline ends. This CDR3 is built from 13 residues. As DNA, the CDR3 is TGTGCCAGCAGCTTGGCCTATTCGGCACCCCTCCACTTT. Translated: CASSLAYSAPLHF.

This clonotype appeared many times. The chain combines TRBV20-1 with TRBJ2-7, with D possibly TRBD2 on 5 matching bases. The germline gives CDR1 DFQATT, CDR2 SNEGSKA (reference sequence). V shed 4 bases and J shed 4 bases, with 8 bases lying between them. CDR3 length equals 11 residues. CDR3 bases: TGCAGTGCTAAACGGGAATACGAGCAGTACTTC. Protein: CSAKREYEQYF.

This clonotype has at least ten counts. V is TRBV5-1 and J is TRBJ2-7; D is perhaps TRBD2 (6 bases). Germline assignment: CDR1 SGHRS and CDR2 YFSETQ. CDR3 length: 13 residues. Trimming pared 0 bases from V and 6 bases from J, leaving 10 bases between. CDR3 region: CASSLAGGTEQYF. DNA of the CDR3: TGCGCCAGCAGCTTGGCAGGAGGGACCGAGCAGTACTTC.

This clonotype was seen a handful of times. The chain couples TRBV7-6 to TRBJ1-2; no clear D. This CDR3 is 15 amino acids long. Germline assignment: CDR1 SGHVS and CDR2 FNYEAQ. The V end was cut by 4 bases, the J end by 6 bases, with 18 bases between. CDR3 DNA: TGTGCCAGCAGCTCAATCCCCGCGGGGAATGATGGCTACACCTTC. This translates into CASSSIPAGNDGYTF. Drawing the rest from reference TRBV7-6 and TRBJ1-2, the complete variable domain is GAGVSQSPRYKVTKRGQDVALRCDPISGHVSLYWYRQALGQGPEFLTYFNYEAQQDKSGLPNDRFSAERPEGSISTLTIQRTEQRDSAMYRCASSSIPAGNDGYTFGSGTRLTVV.

This chain's CDR3 is CASKYGDLETQYF. In nucleotides, the CDR3 is TGTGCCAGCAAGTATGGGGACCTAGAGACCCAGTACTTC. The rearrangement links TRBV2 to TRBJ2-5, with D perhaps being TRBD1 or TRBD2 (5 bases each). Germline V gives CDR1 SNHLY, CDR2 FYNNEI. CDR3 length equals 13 residues. V lost 7 bases, J lost 4 bases, and 13 bases lay in between.

V is TRBV20-1 and J is TRBJ2-7; D unclear. Germline values: CDR1 DFQATT, CDR2 SNEGSKA (reference sequence). The V and J ends lost 6 bases and 4 bases respectively, with 10 bases between them. There are 11 residues in the CDR3. The CDR3 nucleotides are TGCAGTGCAAAGAGCACGTACGAGCAGTACTTC. Protein: CSAKSTYEQYF.

The sample holds one count of this clonotype. The J gene is TRBJ1-3, the V gene TRBV10-3; D not resolved. Germline-derived CDR1 and CDR2 are ENHRY and SYGVKD. The V gene lost 6 bases and the J gene lost 0 bases, with 12 bases spanning the gap. This CDR3 contains 15 residues. DNA of the CDR3: TGTGCCATCAGCCTCGACGCAAACTCTGGAAACACCATATATTTT. Its protein is CAISLDANSGNTIYF.

This clonotype was seen only a few times. The chain has TRBV20-1 and TRBJ2-2; TRBD1 might be the D (5 bases). There are 14 residues in the CDR3. Looked up from germline, CDR1 is DFQATT and CDR2 is SNEGSKA (reference sequence). The ends were cut back, 1 base at V and 2 bases at J, with 8 bases in the middle. The CDR3 reads CSARVQGNTGELFF. CDR3 nucleotide sequence: TGCAGTGCTAGAGTCCAGGGTAACACCGGGGAGCTGTTTTTT.

The sample holds many counts of this clonotype. As DNA, the CDR3 is TGTGCCAGCAGCGCAGACAGGGGTCTATATTCTAACTATGGCTACACCTTC. Translation: CASSADRGLYSNYGYTF. The chain employs TRBV2 and TRBJ1-2; 8 positions match TRBD1. Trimming took 6 bases from V and 0 from J; bases not matched to a gene: 12. Germline CDR1 and CDR2: SNHLY and FYNNEI. The CDR3 sequence is 17 residues long.

This clonotype was counted a few times. The V and J genes are TRBV30 and TRBJ1-3; the D is unclear. From germline, CDR1 is GTSNPN and CDR2 SVGIG (reference sequence). This CDR3 is built from 14 residues. Trimming pared 4 bases from V and 0 bases from J, leaving 10 bases between. The DNA for the CDR3 is TGTGCCTGGAAATTAAGGAACTCTGGAAACACCATATATTTT. Protein product: CAWKLRNSGNTIYF.

V usage is TRBV5-6 and J usage is TRBJ2-3; 8 bases are a match to TRBD2. The trim removed 4 bases at V and 3 bases at J, leaving 10 bases unmatched. Germline loops: CDR1 SGHDT, CDR2 YYEEEE. The CDR3 is 16 residues long. This chain's CDR3 is CASSQRSGARTDTQYF. In DNA, the CDR3 is TGTGCCAGCAGCCAGCGTAGCGGGGCCCGGACAGATACGCAGTATTTT.

This clonotype was recorded a few times. The rearrangement joins TRBV27 to TRBJ2-7; possible D gene TRBD1, 5 bases. Trimming removed 4 bases at V and 4 bases at J, with 14 bases between. The CDR3 runs to 14 residues. Germline CDR1 and CDR2: MNHEY and SMNVEV (reference sequence). The CDR3 loop reads CASSSDSVSYEQYF. CDR3 nucleotide sequence: TGTGCCAGCAGTTCCGACAGCGTTTCGTACGAGCAGTACTTC.

The chain recombines TRBV5-4 with TRBJ1-2; a possible D gene is TRBD1 (5 bases). Deletions cut 2 bases from V and 7 bases from J, with 15 bases between. The germline V gene has CDR1 SGHNT and CDR2 YYREEE (reference sequence). The CDR3 length is 14 residues. The CDR3 loop is CASSFIGSGRGYTF. As DNA, the CDR3 is TGTGCCAGCAGCTTTATTGGGTCAGGGCGTGGCTACACCTTC.

This clonotype was picked up a small number of times. V gene TRBV29-1 combines with J gene TRBJ1-1; D perhaps matches TRBD1 (5 bases). The CDR3 is 12 residues long. V lost 7 bases to trimming and J lost 4 bases, with 13 bases between them. Germline V gives CDR1 SQVTM, CDR2 ANQGSEA. CDR3 bases: TGCAGCGCCAGGGAAGCTACCACTGAAGCTTTCTTT. Translation: CSAREATTEAFF.

There are a few counts of this clonotype. V and J are TRBV6-2 or TRBV6-3 and TRBJ2-7, with D perhaps being TRBD1 or TRBD2 (5 bases each). Trimming removed 2 bases from V and 7 bases from J, with 18 bases in between. CDR3 length equals 15 residues. Germline CDR1 MNHEY, CDR2 SVGEGT. CDR3 bases: TGTGCCAGCAGTTACGGGGGACCCCGTCTCTGGGAGCAGTACTTC. Its translation: CASSYGGPRLWEQYF.

This chain connects TRBV7-8 to TRBJ2-2; possibly TRBD1 for D (6 bases). With 5 bases removed from V and 6 bases from J, the gap between germline ends came to 16 bases. Germline CDR1 is SGHVS and CDR2 is FQNEAQ. The CDR3 totals 15 residues. CDR3 in DNA: TGTGCCAGCAGCATTACAGGGACATCGGCCGGGGAGCTGTTTTTT. Encoded protein: CASSITGTSAGELFF.